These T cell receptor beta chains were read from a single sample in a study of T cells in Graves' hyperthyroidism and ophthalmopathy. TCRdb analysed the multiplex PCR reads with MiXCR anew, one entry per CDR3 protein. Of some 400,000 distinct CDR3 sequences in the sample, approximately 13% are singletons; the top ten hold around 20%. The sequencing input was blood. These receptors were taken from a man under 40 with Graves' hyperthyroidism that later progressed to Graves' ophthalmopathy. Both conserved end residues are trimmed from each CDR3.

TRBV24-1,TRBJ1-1,ATSDFSPSGTEAF
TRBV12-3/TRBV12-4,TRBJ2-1,ASRSNMVGTSSSYNEQF
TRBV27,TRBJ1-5,ASSPTGGKQPQH
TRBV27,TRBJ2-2,ASSHTGSAGELF
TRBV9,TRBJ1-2,ASSADPGTTYGYT
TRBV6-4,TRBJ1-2,ASSPHVDRGDGYT
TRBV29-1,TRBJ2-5,SVEILGQETQY
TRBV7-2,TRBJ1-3,ASSLAAGVPGNTIY
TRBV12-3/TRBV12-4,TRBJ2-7,ASSLAGALPVEQY
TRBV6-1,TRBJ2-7,ASSGGTGYHEQY
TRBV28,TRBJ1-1,ASSLNDMVDTEAF
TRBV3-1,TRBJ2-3,ASSQFGTDTQY
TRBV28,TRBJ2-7,ASRIPTGYEQY
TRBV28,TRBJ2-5,ASSENRVQETQY
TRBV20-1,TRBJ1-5,SARDFMGVNQPQH
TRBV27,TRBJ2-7,ASSSGTSGAIEQY
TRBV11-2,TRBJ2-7,ASSPGTSGDGEQY
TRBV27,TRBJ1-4,ASSTRSSNEKLF
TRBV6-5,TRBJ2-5,ASSYSRWFIYVGETQY
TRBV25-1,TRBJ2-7,ASSEGRWESGYEQY
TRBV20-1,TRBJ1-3,SARDLDGGNTIY
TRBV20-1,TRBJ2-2,SAIGRTGRGHNTGELF
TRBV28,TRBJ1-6,ASGRNNSPLH
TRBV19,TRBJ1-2,ASRKGGAIYGYT
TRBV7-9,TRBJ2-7,ASSLKGFEQY
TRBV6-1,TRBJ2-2,ASSRGLAGENTGELF
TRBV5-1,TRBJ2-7,ASSFSGGDYEQY
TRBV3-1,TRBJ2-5,ASSHSVGETHPQETQY
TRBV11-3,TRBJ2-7,ASSLDSSYEQY
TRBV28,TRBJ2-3,ASSTQGAADTQY
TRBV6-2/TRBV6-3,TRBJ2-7,ASRTGTEIYEQY
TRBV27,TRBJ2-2,ASKNRGVGELF
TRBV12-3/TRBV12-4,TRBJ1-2,ASSFTWGYYGYT
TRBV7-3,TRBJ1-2,ASSFGTGLANYGYT
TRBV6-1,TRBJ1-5,ASSETGRNQPQH
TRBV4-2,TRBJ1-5,ASSQENQPQH
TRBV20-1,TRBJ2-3,SARDWETSGTDTQY
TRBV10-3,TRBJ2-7,AISGPTGNEQY
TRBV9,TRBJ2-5,ASSVGAGGSPGGTQY
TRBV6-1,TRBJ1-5,ASSEVTGGNQPQH
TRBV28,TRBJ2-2,ASTRAGGRGGELF
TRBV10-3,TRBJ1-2,AITRDPGTGSNGYT
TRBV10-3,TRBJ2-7,AISEPGQGYEQY
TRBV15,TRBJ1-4,ATSSLRDRGEKLF
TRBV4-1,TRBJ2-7,ASSQRLAGSTYEQY
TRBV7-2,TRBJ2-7,ASSSPRRGAYEQY
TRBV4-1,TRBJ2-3,ASSQDMAYTQY
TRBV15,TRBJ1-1,ATSRDDRVNTEAF
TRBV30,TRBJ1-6,AWRGSYNSPLH
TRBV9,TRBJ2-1,ASSVGGAGAGPNEQF
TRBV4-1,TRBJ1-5,ASSQGQGAGGNQPQH
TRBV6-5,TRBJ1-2,ASSYSVGGSGGGYT
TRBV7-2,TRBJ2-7,ASSLVGLSHEQY
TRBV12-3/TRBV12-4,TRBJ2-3,ASRGTSGVSDTQY
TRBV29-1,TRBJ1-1,SVEELPGRQGYTEAF
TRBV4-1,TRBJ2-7,ASSQVGTALPRYEQY
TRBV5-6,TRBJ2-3,ASSEGGGDTDTQY
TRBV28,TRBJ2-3,ASSSSEGTQY
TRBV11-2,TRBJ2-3,ASSPRYTDTQY